The 22 T cell receptor beta chains presented below share a single source sample, sequenced in a study of blood T cell repertoires in COVID-19. Data came from immunoSEQ multiplex PCR; TCRdb stores just in-frame clones and leaves some out. Among about 40,000 clones listed, roughly 88% were seen once. Sequencing was carried out using peripheral blood. These receptor sequences come from a human donor in a cohort sampled during active COVID-19.

The chain couples TRBV5-1 to TRBJ2-5; 9 nucleotides match TRBD2. The CDR3 is 16 amino acids. The junction had 4 bases not matched to a gene; V was cut back by 0 bases and J by 1 base. Germline V CDR1 and CDR2: SGHRS, YFSETQ. The CDR3 coding sequence is TGCGCCAGCAGCTTGGGGCGGGGGGGCCTCCAAGAGACCCAGTACTTC. As protein: CASSLGRGGLQETQYF.

This clone is categorized as medium-sized. The genes are TRBV20-1 and TRBJ2-7; D possibly corresponds to TRBD2 (6 bases). V lost 3 bases to trimming and J lost 6 bases, with 15 bases between them. CDR1 and CDR2 (germline): DFQATT, SNEGSKA (reference sequence). CDR3 length: 13 amino acids. The CDR3 DNA reads TGCAGTGCTAGTCAACAGGCGGAGGGCGAGCAGTACTTC. Translation gives CSASQQAEGEQYF.

This clone has just one count. The chain has TRBV29-1 and TRBJ1-2; D gene unclear. The CDR3 loop spans 13 amino acids. Germline V gene sequence: CDR1 SQVTM, CDR2 ANQGSEA. Trimming took off 6 bases at V and 8 bases at J, with 19 bases between the two ends. As DNA, the CDR3 is TGCAGCGTCGAAATTGACCCCAACGGGGGCTACACCTTC. Its protein product is CSVEIDPNGGYTF.

The J gene is TRBJ2-7, the V gene TRBV27; 8 bases align to TRBD1. V shed 2 bases, J shed 7 bases, and the junction held 7 bases outside the gene matches. The length of the CDR3 is 14 residues. CDR1 is MNHEY and CDR2 is SMNVEV in the germline V gene (reference sequence). This CDR3 is CASSLQGATGEQYF. The CDR3 region has the DNA TGTGCCAGCAGTTTACAGGGGGCGACGGGAGAGCAGTACTTC.

The chain combines TRBV5-1 with TRBJ2-3; D ambiguous. V was pared by 4 bases and J by 0 bases, with 6 bases between. Germline V gene data show CDR1 as SGHRS and CDR2 as YFSETQ. CDR3 length equals 13 residues. The CDR3 sequence: CASSISSTDTQYF. CDR3 DNA: TGCGCCAGCAGCATCTCCAGCACAGATACGCAGTATTTT.

The chain joins TRBV7-2 to TRBJ1-5; D unresolved. V was shortened by 1 base and J by 1 base, with 8 bases between the two germline ends. Per the germline V gene, CDR1 is SGHTA and CDR2 is FQGNSA. The CDR3 is 15 residues long. CDR3 loop: CASSLGAGSNQPQHF. CDR3 bases: TGTGCCAGCAGCTTAGGGGCGGGCAGCAATCAGCCCCAGCATTTT.

The V call is TRBV13, the J call TRBJ1-5; D may be TRBD1 (5 bases). Trimming left V 4 bases short and J 6 bases short, with 16 bases between. The CDR3 runs 15 residues. Germline V gives CDR1 PRHDT, CDR2 FYEKMQ (reference sequence). CDR3: CASSSTPGEGQPQHF. DNA for the CDR3: TGTGCCAGCAGCTCAACCCCGGGGGAGGGTCAGCCCCAGCATTTT.

CDR3 in amino acids: CASSLAPGQGQHNEQFF. DNA for the CDR3: TGCGCCAGCAGCTTGGCCCCGGGACAGGGGCAACACAATGAGCAGTTCTTC. This sequence joins TRBV5-1 and TRBJ2-1; TRBD1 aligns across 10 bases. The CDR3 has 17 amino acids. Germline V gene lookup returns CDR1 SGHRS and CDR2 YFSETQ. J lost 5 bases, V lost 0 bases, and 8 bases had no gene match.

The CDR3 DNA is TGTGCCAGCAGATTGGGACAGGGGGGCTTATACGAGCAGTACTTC. Its protein product is CASRLGQGGLYEQYF. This chain uses TRBV11-2 with TRBJ2-7; TRBD1 agrees at 11 bases. V trimming: 6 bases; J trimming: 4 bases; junction bases outside the gene matches: 8. CDR3 size: 15 residues. Germline V gene sequence: CDR1 SGHAT, CDR2 FQNNGV.

The chain is built from TRBV6-4 and TRBJ2-1; 10 bases match TRBD2. This CDR3 comprises 14 residues. Germline V gene sequence: CDR1 MRHNA, CDR2 SNTAGT. Trimming removed 5 bases from V and 6 bases from J; junction bases left unmatched: 4. The CDR3 loop reads CASSLSGGANEQFF. The DNA for the CDR3 is TGTGCCAGCAGTTTGAGCGGGGGGGCCAATGAGCAGTTCTTC.

This clone was seen only once. The chain combines TRBV2 with TRBJ2-3; D perhaps matches TRBD1 (6 bases). CDR1 and CDR2 (germline): SNHLY, FYNNEI. CDR3 length equals 14 residues. V was pared by 4 bases and J by 4 bases, with 12 bases between. The DNA for the CDR3 is TGTGCCAGCAGTGGGTCTGGGGGCGCAGATACGCAGTATTTT. It yields the protein CASSGSGGADTQYF.

This chain connects TRBV19 to TRBJ2-2; 10 bases line up with TRBD1. Trimming at V came to 3 bases and at J to 4 bases, leaving 5 bases not matched to a gene. This CDR3 is 16 amino acids long. Per germline, CDR1 LNHDA and CDR2 SQIVND (reference sequence). CDR3 amino acids: CASSMGTGVGTGELFF. The CDR3 nucleotides are TGTGCCAGTAGTATGGGGACAGGGGTGGGCACCGGGGAGCTGTTTTTT.

The chain combines TRBV6-1 with TRBJ1-6; a weak D match, TRBD1 (5 bases). This CDR3 comprises 15 residues. Per germline, CDR1 MNHNS and CDR2 SASEGT. Trimming pared 3 bases from V and 10 bases from J, leaving 16 bases between. CDR3 region: CASSESTVLESPLHF. CDR3 DNA: TGTGCCAGCAGTGAGTCGACAGTCCTCGAGTCACCCCTCCACTTT.

This clone showed up just a few times. The rearrangement uses TRBV2 and TRBJ1-6; TRBD1 matches 11 bases. The CDR3 has 15 amino acids. The V and J ends lost 6 bases and 10 bases, in that order; junction bases with no gene match: 8. CDR1 SNHLY and CDR2 FYNNEI come from the germline V gene. The CDR3 loop reads CASRTDRGPGSPLHF. For the CDR3, the DNA is TGTGCCAGCAGGACGGACAGGGGGCCGGGCTCACCCCTCCACTTT.

The chain couples TRBV6-5 to TRBJ1-6; D is ambiguous. Germline-derived CDR1 and CDR2 are MNHEY and SVGAGI. Deletions cut 6 bases from V and 13 bases from J, with 19 bases between. The length of the CDR3 is 14 residues. Written as DNA, the CDR3 is TGTGCCAGCAGCCTCGGCCAAGGCGAAGCGCCCCTCCACTTT. It codes for CASSLGQGEAPLHF.

This clone showed up just once. The V gene is TRBV6-1, the J gene TRBJ1-5; perhaps TRBD1 as D (5 bases). There are 17 residues in the CDR3. Germline CDR1 and CDR2: MNHNS and SASEGT. Trimming took 4 bases from V and 2 from J, leaving 18 bases between them. The CDR3: CASSAPPGGTGNQPQHF. CDR3 sequence (DNA): TGTGCCAGCAGTGCCCCACCTGGGGGGACTGGCAATCAGCCCCAGCATTTT.

The genes are TRBV7-9 and TRBJ2-1; 11 nucleotides align to TRBD2. The J segment lost 8 bases and the V segment lost 1 base, leaving 7 bases of the junction unmatched. The germline V gene encodes CDR1 SEHNR and CDR2 FQNEAQ (reference sequence). The CDR3 contains 16 residues. The CDR3 spells CASSLGLAGLGDEQFF. CDR3 nucleotides: TGTGCCAGCAGCTTAGGACTAGCGGGGCTGGGCGATGAGCAGTTCTTC.

J is TRBJ1-1 and V is TRBV2; 9 bases are shared with TRBD1. V lost 3 bases, J lost 1 base, and 0 bases stayed unmatched. This CDR3 has 14 amino acids. CDR1 SNHLY and CDR2 FYNNEI come from the germline V gene. In DNA form, the CDR3 reads TGTGCCAGCAGTGAGGGACAGGGGAACACTGAAGCTTTCTTT. Amino acids: CASSEGQGNTEAFF.

This chain links TRBV30 with TRBJ2-7, with D possibly being TRBD1 (6 bases). V was pared by 1 base and J by 0 bases, with 16 bases between. There are 16 residues in the CDR3. Per germline, CDR1 GTSNPN and CDR2 SVGIG (reference sequence). The CDR3 here is CAWSAPGTRDSYEQYF. The CDR3 region has the DNA TGTGCCTGGAGTGCCCCCGGGACAAGGGACTCCTACGAGCAGTACTTC.

The chain combines TRBV11-2 with TRBJ2-1; D might be TRBD1 (5 bases). Trimming pared 4 bases from V and 4 bases from J, leaving 20 bases between. Germline CDR1 SGHAT, CDR2 FQNNGV. There are 17 residues in the CDR3. In DNA, the CDR3 is TGTGCCAGCAGCTCCCTAATCAGCAGGGAAGCTTACAATGAGCAGTTCTTC. Its protein is CASSSLISREAYNEQFF.

DNA of the CDR3: TGTGCCAGTAAGGGGATCGTCTCTGGAAACACCATATATTTT. Encoded protein: CASKGIVSGNTIYF. V and J are TRBV19 and TRBJ1-3; TRBD1 might be the D (5 bases). CDR3 length equals 14 residues. V shed 7 bases and J shed 0 bases, with 10 bases lying between them. CDR1 and CDR2 from the germline V gene are LNHDA and SQIVND (reference sequence).

This rearrangement joins TRBV5-1 to TRBJ2-7, with 8 bases lining up with TRBD1. Germline V gene lookup returns CDR1 SGHRS and CDR2 YFSETQ. V trimming: 0 bases; J trimming: 3 bases; junction bases outside the gene matches: 5. The CDR3 runs to 15 residues. The CDR3 here is CASSLGMGQVYEQYF. CDR3 in DNA: TGCGCCAGCAGCTTGGGGATGGGACAGGTCTACGAGCAGTACTTC.